The 19 T cell receptor beta chains presented below share a single source sample, sequenced in a study of shared T cell receptors in the human thymus. The method was immunoSEQ multiplex PCR; TCRdb's version includes in-frame clones alone and lacks a portion of them. The table has around 340,000 clones, 85% to 95% seen once. Sample: thymocytes. The source of these receptors is a human donor.

The V and J genes are TRBV28 and TRBJ2-1, with TRBD2 matching over 7 bases. V lost 10 bases to trimming and J lost 3 bases; unmatched junction nucleotides: 9. The CDR3 consists of 14 residues. Germline values: CDR1 MDHEN, CDR2 SYDVKM. The CDR3 protein is CAKREGRIYNEQFF. In nucleotides, the CDR3 is TGTGCCAAAAGGGAGGGACGGATCTACAATGAGCAGTTCTTC.

The rearrangement links TRBV15 to TRBJ2-1; D is ambiguous. The V and J ends lost 1 base and 0 bases respectively, with 13 bases between them. In germline, CDR1 is LNHNV, CDR2 YYDKDF (reference sequence). This CDR3 is 17 amino acids long. CDR3 nucleotide sequence: TGTGCCACCAGCAGAGTTTCGTGGGCTAGCTCCTACAATGAGCAGTTCTTC. It specifies CATSRVSWASSYNEQFF.

The rearrangement uses TRBV9 and TRBJ2-5, with unresolved D. This CDR3 contains 18 residues. Germline CDR1 SGDLS, CDR2 YYNGEE. Trimming left V 0 bases short and J 2 bases short, with 20 bases between. The CDR3 nucleotides read TGTGCCAGCAGCGTAGGCCCGCGAGCCCGAGACGGTCAAGAGACCCAGTACTTC. It specifies CASSVGPRARDGQETQYF.

The J gene is TRBJ1-2, the V gene TRBV29-1, with TRBD1 as a possible D gene (5 bases). Germline V CDR1 and CDR2: SQVTM, ANQGSEA. The ends were cut back, 6 bases at V and 7 bases at J, with 21 bases in the middle. The CDR3 sequence is 14 residues long. DNA of the CDR3: TGCAGCGTCGAGCCTCCCGGGACTGGCCGTGGCTACACCTTC. Protein: CSVEPPGTGRGYTF.

The chain has TRBV7-2 and TRBJ2-5; 9 nucleotides match TRBD2. CDR1 and CDR2 (germline): SGHTA, FQGNSA. The V segment lost 1 base and the J segment 7 bases; nucleotides outside the gene matches: 13. The CDR3 runs to 17 residues. The CDR3 DNA reads TGTGCCAGCAGCTTAGGGACTAGCGTTCGTATTCGCGGGACCCAGTACTTC. As protein: CASSLGTSVRIRGTQYF.

J is TRBJ2-7 and V is TRBV4-1; D is possibly TRBD2 (5 bases). The CDR3 length is 15 residues. The germline CDR1 and CDR2 sequences are MGHRA and YSYEKL. V was shortened by 1 base and J by 4 bases, with 14 bases between the two germline ends. DNA of the CDR3: TGCGCCAGCAGCCAAGCAGGAGGAAGGGTTTACGAGCAGTACTTC. Its protein is CASSQAGGRVYEQYF.

V and J are TRBV4-2 and TRBJ2-1; 7 bases are shared with TRBD2. Germline CDR1 LGHNA, CDR2 YNFKEQ. V dropped 6 bases and J dropped 3; count of bases not matched to a gene: 20. The CDR3 has 19 amino acids. The CDR3 region has the DNA TGTGCCAGCAGTCTGTGGGCCCGACTAGCAGCGGGGATCTACAATGAGCAGTTCTTC. This codes for CASSLWARLAAGIYNEQFF.

This chain links TRBV7-9 with TRBJ2-3; 9 nucleotides align to TRBD1. This CDR3 contains 16 residues. In germline, CDR1 is SEHNR, CDR2 FQNEAQ (reference sequence). The ends lost 3 bases at V and 2 bases at J; junction bases unmatched: 6. The CDR3 sequence: CASSLEGDRDTDTQYF. The CDR3 region has the DNA TGTGCCAGCAGCTTGGAAGGGGACAGGGACACAGATACGCAGTATTTT. The full variable domain, with the rest looked up from reference TRBV7-9 and TRBJ2-3, is DTGVSQNPRHKITKRGQNVTFRCDPISEHNRLYWYRQTLGQGPEFLTYFQNEAQLEKSRLLSDRFSAERPKGSFSTLEIQRTEQGDSAMYLCASSLEGDRDTDTQYFGPGTRLTVL.

V and J are TRBV4-1 and TRBJ2-4; D is perhaps TRBD2 (5 bases). V lost 1 base and J lost 2, with 18 bases in between. The CDR3 spans 18 residues. Germline V gives CDR1 MGHRA, CDR2 YSYEKL. The CDR3 loop reads CASSQAARGRQTKNIQYF. Written as DNA, the CDR3 is TGCGCCAGCAGCCAAGCCGCCCGCGGGCGTCAGACCAAAAACATTCAGTACTTC.

V usage is TRBV7-4 and J usage is TRBJ2-5, with 12 bases matching TRBD2. The length of the CDR3 is 17 residues. Germline CDR1 is SGHVT and CDR2 is SQSDAQ. The V gene end was trimmed by 4 bases and the J gene end by 2 bases; junction bases not matched to a gene: 8. The CDR3 DNA reads as TGTGCCAGCAGCTCCACCGGACTAGCGGGGAAACAAGAGACCCAGTACTTC. It codes for CASSSTGLAGKQETQYF.

The chain has TRBV5-1 and TRBJ1-2, with D possibly being TRBD1 (5 bases). The CDR3 runs 14 residues. Germline V gene data show CDR1 as SGHRS and CDR2 as YFSETQ. Trimming shortened V by 4 bases and J by 8 bases, and 18 bases separated the two germline ends. CDR3 amino acids: CASSVAGTQVGYTF. CDR3 coding DNA: TGCGCCAGCAGCGTTGCCGGGACGCAAGTAGGCTACACCTTC. Based on the CDR3 plus reference TRBV5-1 and TRBJ1-2, the full variable domain is KAGVTQTPRYLIKTRGQQVTLSCSPISGHRSVSWYQQTPGQGLQFLFEYFSETQRNKGNFPGRFSGRQFSNSRSEMNVSTLELGDSALYLCASSVAGTQVGYTFGSGTRLTVV.

The genes are TRBV7-2 and TRBJ2-3; 10 bases align to TRBD2. The CDR3 contains 18 residues. The trim removed 1 base at V and 1 base at J, leaving 8 bases unmatched. Germline V gives CDR1 SGHTA, CDR2 FQGNSA. This CDR3 reads CASSLVPSGSFGTDTQYF. CDR3 coding DNA: TGTGCCAGCAGCTTAGTTCCTAGCGGGAGTTTCGGCACAGATACGCAGTATTTT.

The chain joins TRBV6-5 to TRBJ2-3; tentative D call: TRBD2 (6 bases). The CDR3 runs to 14 residues. CDR1 and CDR2 from the germline V gene are MNHEY and SVGAGI. Trimming took 5 bases from V and 4 from J, leaving 13 bases between them. The CDR3 DNA reads TGTGCCAGCAGTGCCGCGGGAAGCGCAGATACGCAGTATTTT. This gives the protein CASSAAGSADTQYF.

The chain carries TRBV30 and TRBJ2-7; 11 bases align to TRBD1. The CDR3 spans 14 residues. Germline CDR1 is GTSNPN and CDR2 is SVGIG (reference sequence). The ends lost 4 bases at V and 5 bases at J; junction bases unmatched: 7. CDR3 residues: CAWIRTGGDDEQYF. CDR3 sequence (DNA): TGTGCCTGGATCCGGACAGGGGGCGACGACGAGCAGTACTTC.

V and J are TRBV27 and TRBJ2-5, with D possibly matching TRBD2 (6 bases). Looked up from germline, CDR1 is MNHEY and CDR2 is SMNVEV (reference sequence). Trimming removed 5 bases from V and 5 bases from J, with 21 bases in between. The CDR3 spans 16 residues. CDR3 protein: CASSHEGWAGLETQYF. In nucleotides, the CDR3 is TGTGCCAGCAGTCATGAGGGGTGGGCGGGACTTGAGACCCAGTACTTC.

V and J are TRBV6-1 and TRBJ1-2, with 7 bases lining up with TRBD1. Germline CDR1 MNHNS, CDR2 SASEGT. V lost 1 base, J lost 7 bases, and 3 bases stayed unmatched. The CDR3 has 13 amino acids. The CDR3 region is CASSEGDRVGYTF. In DNA, the CDR3 is TGTGCCAGCAGTGAAGGGGACAGAGTTGGCTACACCTTC.

The CDR3 DNA is TGTGCCACCAGCTCTAGTTCTAGCAATCAGCCCCAGCATTTT. Its translation: CATSSSSSNQPQHF. The V and J genes are TRBV15 and TRBJ1-5; D gene uncertain. Germline CDR1 and CDR2: LNHNV and YYDKDF (reference sequence). The CDR3 spans 14 residues. Between the trimmed V and J ends, which lost 5 bases and 0 bases, there was a span of 8 bases.

This chain links TRBV11-1 with TRBJ2-5; D may match TRBD1 or TRBD2 (5 bases each). Trimming removed 3 bases from V and 2 bases from J, with 13 bases in between. The germline gives CDR1 SGHAT, CDR2 FQDESV (reference sequence). This CDR3 region has 15 residues. The CDR3 nucleotides are TGTGCCAGCAGCTTTGGGGCCGGACTGCAAGAGACCCAGTACTTC. Its translation: CASSFGAGLQETQYF.

This clone was picked up one time. CDR3 sequence (DNA): TGTGCCAGCACTCCAAGTGGGTCTCAGCCCCAGCATTTT. Amino acid sequence: CASTPSGSQPQHF. The chain recombines TRBV28 with TRBJ1-5; D is unclear. Germline lookup yields CDR1 MDHEN and CDR2 SYDVKM. V lost 7 bases and J 6 bases, leaving 13 bases between the germline ends. This CDR3 is 13 amino acids long.